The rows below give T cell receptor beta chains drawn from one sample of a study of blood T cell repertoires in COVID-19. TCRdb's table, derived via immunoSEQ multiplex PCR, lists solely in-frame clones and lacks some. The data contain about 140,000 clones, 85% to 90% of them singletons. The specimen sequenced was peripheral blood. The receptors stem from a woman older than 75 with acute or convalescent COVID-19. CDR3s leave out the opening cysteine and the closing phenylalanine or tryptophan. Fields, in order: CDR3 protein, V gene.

CDR3 protein: ASSLVAGLNTEAF
V gene: TRBV7-2

CDR3 protein: ASSITGLNTEAF
V gene: TRBV19

CDR3 protein: ASSQGRRETQY
V gene: TRBV5-6

CDR3 protein: ASSPLGPYGYT
V gene: TRBV3-1/TRBV3-2

CDR3 protein: ASSLSGGHTEAF
V gene: TRBV7-3

CDR3 protein: ASLQPGSPLH
V gene: TRBV2

CDR3 protein: ASSAGQAGGYT
V gene: TRBV12-3/TRBV12-4

CDR3 protein: ASSPRRGGQNEQF
V gene: TRBV6-2/TRBV6-3

CDR3 protein: ASSEALREDEQF
V gene: TRBV2

CDR3 protein: ASSHRQGQYGYT
V gene: TRBV5-1

CDR3 protein: ASSQDPSGVSTDTQY
V gene: TRBV4-2

CDR3 protein: ASSTGRNGYT
V gene: TRBV6-5

CDR3 protein: ASTGTGRPNTEAF
V gene: TRBV2

CDR3 protein: ASSQIPGVSTDTQY
V gene: TRBV14

CDR3 protein: ASSYSRNAPGTEAF
V gene: TRBV6-5

CDR3 protein: ASSIDSTGGGYGYT
V gene: TRBV19

CDR3 protein: ASSFTGGTEAF
V gene: TRBV12-3/TRBV12-4

CDR3 protein: ASSITGWGYT
V gene: TRBV19

CDR3 protein: ASRTGTEKLF
V gene: TRBV6-5

CDR3 protein: ASSYGGTGGRGYT
V gene: TRBV6-5

CDR3 protein: ASSGGVSTDTQY
V gene: TRBV6-5

CDR3 protein: ASTLAPTGILYGYT
V gene: TRBV5-1

CDR3 protein: ASTKGAGGQNSPLH
V gene: TRBV3-1/TRBV3-2

CDR3 protein: ASGGQGRYGYT
V gene: TRBV12-3/TRBV12-4

CDR3 protein: ASSSTGLSREKLF
V gene: TRBV28

CDR3 protein: AWSRTGGTEAF
V gene: TRBV30

CDR3 protein: ASSPDRGNSPLH
V gene: TRBV18

CDR3 protein: ASSAGAGVF
V gene: TRBV7-2

CDR3 protein: AISPGQGNSPLH
V gene: TRBV10-3

CDR3 protein: ASSIGQGDSPLH
V gene: TRBV2

CDR3 protein: AWTEQGDEAF
V gene: TRBV30

CDR3 protein: ASSLGQYNEQF
V gene: TRBV5-6

CDR3 protein: ASSLNSGGAIETQY
V gene: TRBV7-6

CDR3 protein: ASSTRQGARNYGYT
V gene: TRBV7-2

CDR3 protein: ASSVDASNPSSYNEQF
V gene: TRBV9

CDR3 protein: ASSPRQGPNTEAF
V gene: TRBV27

CDR3 protein: ASSLRTGGNQPQH
V gene: TRBV5-6

CDR3 protein: ASSFSPTESYEQY
V gene: TRBV5-1

CDR3 protein: ASSASPPGQRGNTIY
V gene: TRBV7-9

CDR3 protein: ASSLGLAGQETQY
V gene: TRBV7-2

CDR3 protein: AIGQGFSGNTIY
V gene: TRBV10-3

CDR3 protein: ASSWTTGGNQPQH
V gene: TRBV28

CDR3 protein: AWSVQGFEAF
V gene: TRBV30

CDR3 protein: ASSERRATEPF
V gene: TRBV10-1

CDR3 protein: ASSKEQGAF
V gene: TRBV21-1

CDR3 protein: ASSPLAGRLQETQY
V gene: TRBV9

CDR3 protein: ASSTQGHATNEKLF
V gene: TRBV7-9

CDR3 protein: ASSPRTVSTDTQY
V gene: TRBV9

CDR3 protein: ASSPQSQRDTQY
V gene: TRBV18

CDR3 protein: SVEDSDRRNYGYT
V gene: TRBV29-1